This entry is about one T cell receptor (beta chain). The data originate from a study of blood T cell repertoires in COVID-19. Germline V gene lookup returns CDR1 MNHEY and CDR2 SMNVEV (reference sequence). V lost 4 bases to trimming and J lost 3 bases; unmatched junction nucleotides: 6. This CDR3 region has 14 residues. Here immunoSEQ multiplex PCR was the method, and the copy in TCRdb shows in-frame clones only, minus some. The sample shows around 77,000 clones, about 85% of them seen only once. This TCR derives from a man at least 80 years old with acute or convalescent COVID-19. Sequenced sample: peripheral blood. The chain links TRBV27 to TRBJ2-7; TRBD2 agrees at 7 bases. The CDR3 sequence is CASSSREGFYEQYF. DNA of the CDR3: TGTGCCAGCAGTTCAAGGGAGGGGTTCTACGAGCAGTACTTC.